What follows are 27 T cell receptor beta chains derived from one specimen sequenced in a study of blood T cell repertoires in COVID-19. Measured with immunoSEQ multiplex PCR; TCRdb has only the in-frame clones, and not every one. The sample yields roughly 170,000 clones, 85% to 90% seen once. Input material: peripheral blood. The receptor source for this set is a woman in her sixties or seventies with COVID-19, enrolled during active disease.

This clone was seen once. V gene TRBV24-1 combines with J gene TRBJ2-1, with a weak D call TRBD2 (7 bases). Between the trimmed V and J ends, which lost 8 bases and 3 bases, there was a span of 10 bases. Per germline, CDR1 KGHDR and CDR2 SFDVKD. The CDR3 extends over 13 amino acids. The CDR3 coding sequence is TGTGCCACCAACGGGGGGCTCTACAATGAGCAGTTCTTC. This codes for CATNGGLYNEQFF.

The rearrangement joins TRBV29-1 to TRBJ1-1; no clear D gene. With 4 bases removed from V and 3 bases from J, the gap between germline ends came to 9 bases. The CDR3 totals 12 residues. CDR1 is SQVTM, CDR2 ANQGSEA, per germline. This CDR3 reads CSVVQSDTEAFF. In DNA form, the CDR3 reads TGCAGCGTTGTTCAGTCTGACACTGAAGCTTTCTTT. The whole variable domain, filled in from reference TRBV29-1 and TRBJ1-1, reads SAVISQKPSRDICQRGTSLTIQCQVDSQVTMMFWYRQQPGQSLTLIATANQGSEATYESGFVIDKFPISRPNLTFSTLTVSNMSPEDSSIYLCSVVQSDTEAFFGQGTRLTVV.

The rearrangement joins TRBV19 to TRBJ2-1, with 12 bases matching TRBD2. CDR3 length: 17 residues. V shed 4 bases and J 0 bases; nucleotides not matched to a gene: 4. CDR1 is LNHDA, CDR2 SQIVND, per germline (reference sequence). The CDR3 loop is CASSTWTSGNSYNEQFF. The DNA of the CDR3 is TGTGCCAGTAGTACGTGGACTAGCGGGAACTCCTACAATGAGCAGTTCTTC.

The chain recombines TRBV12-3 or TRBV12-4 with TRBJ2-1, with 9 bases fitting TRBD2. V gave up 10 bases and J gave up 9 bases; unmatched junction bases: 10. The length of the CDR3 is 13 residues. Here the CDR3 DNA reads TGTGCCACATCTAGCGGGAAACGTACTGAGCAGTTCTTC. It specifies CATSSGKRTEQFF.

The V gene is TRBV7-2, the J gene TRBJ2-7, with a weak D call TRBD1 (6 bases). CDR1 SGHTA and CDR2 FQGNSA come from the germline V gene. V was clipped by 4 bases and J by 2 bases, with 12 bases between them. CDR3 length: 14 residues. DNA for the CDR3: TGTGCCAGCAGCTCCTCGACAGGTCCCTACGAGCAGTACTTC. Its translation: CASSSSTGPYEQYF. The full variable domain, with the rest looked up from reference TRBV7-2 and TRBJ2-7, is GAGVSQSPSNKVTEKGKDVELRCDPISGHTALYWYRQSLGQGLEFLIYFQGNSAPDKSGLPSDRFSAERTGGSVSTLTIQRTQQEDSAVYLCASSSSTGPYEQYFGPGTRLTVT.

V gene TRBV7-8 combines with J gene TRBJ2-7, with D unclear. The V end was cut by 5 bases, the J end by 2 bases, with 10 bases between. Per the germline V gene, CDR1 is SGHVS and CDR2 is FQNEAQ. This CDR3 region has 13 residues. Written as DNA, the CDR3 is TGTGCCAGCAGCCGGGCGGAAGCCTACGAGCAGTACTTC. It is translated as CASSRAEAYEQYF.

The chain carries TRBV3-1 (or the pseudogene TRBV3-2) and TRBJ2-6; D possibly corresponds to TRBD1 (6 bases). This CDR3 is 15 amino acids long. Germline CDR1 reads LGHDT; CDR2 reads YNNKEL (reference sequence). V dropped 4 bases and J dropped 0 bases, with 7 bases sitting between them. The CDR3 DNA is TGTGCCAGCAGCCTCAGGGGCTCTGGGGCCAACGTCCTGACTTTC. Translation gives CASSLRGSGANVLTF.

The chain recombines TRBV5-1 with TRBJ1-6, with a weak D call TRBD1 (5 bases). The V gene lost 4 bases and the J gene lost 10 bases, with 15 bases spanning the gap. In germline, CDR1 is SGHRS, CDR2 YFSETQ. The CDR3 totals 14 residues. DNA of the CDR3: TGCGCCAGCAGCCTGCCAGCCGGGGGGTCACCCCTCCACTTT. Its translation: CASSLPAGGSPLHF. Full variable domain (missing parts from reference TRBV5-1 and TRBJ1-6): KAGVTQTPRYLIKTRGQQVTLSCSPISGHRSVSWYQQTPGQGLQFLFEYFSETQRNKGNFPGRFSGRQFSNSRSEMNVSTLELGDSALYLCASSLPAGGSPLHFGNGTRLTVT.

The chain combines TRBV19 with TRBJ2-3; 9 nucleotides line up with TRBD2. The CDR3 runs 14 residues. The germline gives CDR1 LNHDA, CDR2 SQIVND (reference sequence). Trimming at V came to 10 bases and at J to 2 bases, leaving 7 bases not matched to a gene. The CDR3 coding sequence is TGTGCCACCGGAACGGGACTAGCCACAGATACGCAGTATTTT. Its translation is CATGTGLATDTQYF.

CDR3 sequence: CASSGGVSYNEQFF. DNA for the CDR3: TGTGCCAGTAGTGGAGGGGTTTCCTACAATGAGCAGTTCTTC. The chain is built from TRBV19 and TRBJ2-1; perhaps TRBD2 as D (6 bases). The V end lost 5 bases, the J end lost 1 base, and 9 bases lay between the germline ends. CDR3 length: 14 amino acids. Germline CDR1 reads LNHDA; CDR2 reads SQIVND (reference sequence).

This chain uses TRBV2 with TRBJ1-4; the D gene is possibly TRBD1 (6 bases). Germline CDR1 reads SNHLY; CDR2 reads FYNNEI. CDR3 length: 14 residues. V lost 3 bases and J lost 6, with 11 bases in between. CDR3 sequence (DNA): TGTGCCAGCAGTGAGTTAGGGGGTGATGAAAAACTGTTTTTT. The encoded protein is CASSELGGDEKLFF.

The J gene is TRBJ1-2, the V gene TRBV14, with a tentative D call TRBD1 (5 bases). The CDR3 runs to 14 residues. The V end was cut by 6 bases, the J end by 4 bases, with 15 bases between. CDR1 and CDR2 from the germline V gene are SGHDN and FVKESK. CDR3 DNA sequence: TGTGCCAGCAGGCCTCGGGGGTTAGGCTATGGCTACACCTTC. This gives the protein CASRPRGLGYGYTF.

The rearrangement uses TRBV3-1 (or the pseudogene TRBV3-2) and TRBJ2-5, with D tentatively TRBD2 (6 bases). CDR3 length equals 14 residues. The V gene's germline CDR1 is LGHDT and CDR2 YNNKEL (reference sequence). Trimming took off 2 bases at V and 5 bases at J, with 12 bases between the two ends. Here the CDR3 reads CASSQWEVAETQYF. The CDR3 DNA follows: TGTGCCAGCAGCCAATGGGAGGTCGCTGAGACCCAGTACTTC.

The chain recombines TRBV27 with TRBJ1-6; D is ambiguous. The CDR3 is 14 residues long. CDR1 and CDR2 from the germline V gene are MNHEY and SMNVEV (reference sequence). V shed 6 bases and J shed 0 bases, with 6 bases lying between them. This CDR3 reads CASRLSSYNSPLHF. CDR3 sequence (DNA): TGTGCCAGCAGACTGAGCTCCTATAATTCACCCCTCCACTTT.

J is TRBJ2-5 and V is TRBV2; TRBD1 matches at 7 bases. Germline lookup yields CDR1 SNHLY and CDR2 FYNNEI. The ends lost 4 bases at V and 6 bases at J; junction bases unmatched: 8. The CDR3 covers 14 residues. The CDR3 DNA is TGTGCCAGCAGTGGACAGGGTGTAAGACAGACCCAGTACTTC. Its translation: CASSGQGVRQTQYF.

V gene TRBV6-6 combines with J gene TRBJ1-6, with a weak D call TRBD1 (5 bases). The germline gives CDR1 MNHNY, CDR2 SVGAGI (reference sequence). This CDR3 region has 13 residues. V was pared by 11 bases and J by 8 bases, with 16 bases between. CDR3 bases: TGTGCCGTATCGACCGGGGGGGATTCACCCCTCCACTTT. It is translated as CAVSTGGDSPLHF.

CDR3 loop: CAWRPGQGKNEQFF. The CDR3 DNA sequence: TGTGCCTGGAGGCCGGGACAGGGGAAAAATGAGCAGTTCTTC. This chain links TRBV30 with TRBJ2-1; the match to TRBD1 covers 10 bases. This CDR3 region has 14 residues. V was pared by 3 bases and J by 7 bases, with 6 bases of the junction left unmatched. Germline-derived CDR1 and CDR2 are GTSNPN and SVGIG (reference sequence).

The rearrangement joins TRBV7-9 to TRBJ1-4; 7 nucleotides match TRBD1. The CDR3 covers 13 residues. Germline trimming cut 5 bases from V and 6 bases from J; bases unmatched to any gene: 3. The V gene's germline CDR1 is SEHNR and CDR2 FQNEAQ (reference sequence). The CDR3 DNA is TGTGCCAGCAGCCGAGGGACAGATGAAAAACTGTTTTTT. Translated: CASSRGTDEKLFF.

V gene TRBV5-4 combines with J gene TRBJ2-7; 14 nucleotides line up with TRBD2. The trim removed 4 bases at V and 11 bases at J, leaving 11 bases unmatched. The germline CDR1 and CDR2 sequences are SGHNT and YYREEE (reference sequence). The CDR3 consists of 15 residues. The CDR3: CASSRTGTSGSKEYF. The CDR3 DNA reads TGTGCCAGCAGCCGAACCGGGACTAGCGGGAGTAAGGAGTACTTC.

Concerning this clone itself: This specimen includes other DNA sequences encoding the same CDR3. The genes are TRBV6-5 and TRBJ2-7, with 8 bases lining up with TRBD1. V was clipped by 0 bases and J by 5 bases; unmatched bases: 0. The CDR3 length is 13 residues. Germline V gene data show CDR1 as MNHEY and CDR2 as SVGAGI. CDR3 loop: CASSYSRGHEQYF. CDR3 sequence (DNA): TGTGCCAGCAGTTACTCCAGGGGGCACGAGCAGTACTTC.

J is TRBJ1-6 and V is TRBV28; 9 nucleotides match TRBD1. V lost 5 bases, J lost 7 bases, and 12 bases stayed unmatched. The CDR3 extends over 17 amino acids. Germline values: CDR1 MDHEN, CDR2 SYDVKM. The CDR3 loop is CASSIIQGAPRNSPLHF. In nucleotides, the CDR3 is TGTGCCAGCAGTATTATACAGGGGGCGCCAAGGAATTCACCCCTCCACTTT.

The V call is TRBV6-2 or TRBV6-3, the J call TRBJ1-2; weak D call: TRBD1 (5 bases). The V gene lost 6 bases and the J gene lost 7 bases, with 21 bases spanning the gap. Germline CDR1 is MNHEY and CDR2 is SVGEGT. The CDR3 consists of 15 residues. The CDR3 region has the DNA TGTGCCAGCAGCAAAATGGGACTCCCGGGTATTGGCTACACCTTC. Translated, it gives CASSKMGLPGIGYTF.

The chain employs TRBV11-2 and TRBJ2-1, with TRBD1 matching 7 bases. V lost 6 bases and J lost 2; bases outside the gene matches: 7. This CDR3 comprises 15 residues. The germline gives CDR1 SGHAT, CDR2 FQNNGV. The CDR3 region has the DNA TGTGCCAGCAGTTTTACAGGGGCCACCTACAATGAGCAGTTCTTC. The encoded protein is CASSFTGATYNEQFF.

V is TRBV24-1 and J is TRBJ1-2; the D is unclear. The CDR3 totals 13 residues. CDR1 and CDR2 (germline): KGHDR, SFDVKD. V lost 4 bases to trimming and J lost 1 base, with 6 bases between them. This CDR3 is CATSETSNYGYTF. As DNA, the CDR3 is TGTGCCACCAGTGAGACTAGTAACTATGGCTACACCTTC.

In DNA form, the CDR3 reads TGTGCCAGCATTGGGACAGGGAACACTGAAGCTTTCTTT. Protein: CASIGTGNTEAFF. The chain carries TRBV2 and TRBJ1-1, with 8 positions matching TRBD1. CDR3 length: 13 residues. CDR1 SNHLY and CDR2 FYNNEI come from the germline V gene. The V gene end was trimmed by 7 bases and the J gene end by 1 base; junction bases not matched to a gene: 2.

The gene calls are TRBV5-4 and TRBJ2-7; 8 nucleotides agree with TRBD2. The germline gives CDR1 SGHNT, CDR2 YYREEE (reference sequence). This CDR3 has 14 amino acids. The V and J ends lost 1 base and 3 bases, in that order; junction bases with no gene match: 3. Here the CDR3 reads CASSLQGTSYEQYF. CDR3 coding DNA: TGTGCCAGCAGCTTGCAAGGGACTAGCTACGAGCAGTACTTC.

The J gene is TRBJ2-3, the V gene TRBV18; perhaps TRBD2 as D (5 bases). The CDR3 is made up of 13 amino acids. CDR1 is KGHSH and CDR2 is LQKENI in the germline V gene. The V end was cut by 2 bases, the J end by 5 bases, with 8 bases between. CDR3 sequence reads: CASSPVAGDTQYF. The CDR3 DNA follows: TGTGCCAGCTCACCAGTTGCGGGAGATACGCAGTATTTT.